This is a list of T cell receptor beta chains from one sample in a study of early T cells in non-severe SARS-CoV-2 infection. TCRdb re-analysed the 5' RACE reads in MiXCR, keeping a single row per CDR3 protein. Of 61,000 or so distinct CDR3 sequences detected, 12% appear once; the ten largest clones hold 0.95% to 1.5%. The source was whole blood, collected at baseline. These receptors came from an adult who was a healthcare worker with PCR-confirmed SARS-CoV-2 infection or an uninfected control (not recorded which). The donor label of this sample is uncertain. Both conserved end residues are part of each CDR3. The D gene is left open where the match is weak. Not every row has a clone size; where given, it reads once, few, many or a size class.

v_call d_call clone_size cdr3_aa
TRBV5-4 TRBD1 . CASSSGVGQGALNYGYTF
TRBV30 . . CACSGGMDTQYF
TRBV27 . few CASSFRQSNQPQHF
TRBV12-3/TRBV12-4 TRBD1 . CASSRTGINYGYTF
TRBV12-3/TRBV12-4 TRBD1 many CASSLSGGGLSPLHF
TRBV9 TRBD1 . CASSADRGQDTQYF
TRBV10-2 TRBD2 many CASSVQAGGHDTQYF
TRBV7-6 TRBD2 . CASSLGLAGSSTDTQYF
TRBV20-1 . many CSASSNNEKLFF
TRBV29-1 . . CSGERGSGRTEAFF
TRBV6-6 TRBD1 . CASTGQGSNQPQHF
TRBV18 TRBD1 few CASSPRTGNVYNSPLHF
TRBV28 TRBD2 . CASSLVAGGPPDTQYF
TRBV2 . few CATRRKNIQYF
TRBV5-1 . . CASSVEETQYF
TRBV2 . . CASSQGQSKNTEAFF
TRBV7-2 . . CASSLMGNTEAFF
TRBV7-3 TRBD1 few CASSRRQGNGANVLTF
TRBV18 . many CASSPRLTYEAFF
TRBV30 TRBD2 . CAWSGRLAGAYDEQFF
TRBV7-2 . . CASSPRQGSYNEQFF
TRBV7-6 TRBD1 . CASSPHQGVTDTQYF
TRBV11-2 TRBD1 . CASRQEGQRDSPLHF
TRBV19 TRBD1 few CASSSKQGAVSGANVLTF
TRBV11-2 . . CASSLIGRQQETQYF
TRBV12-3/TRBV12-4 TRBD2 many CASPWLAGYEQFF
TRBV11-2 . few CASSLVAGSISPLHF
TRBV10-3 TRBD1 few CATATGTGSGGELFF
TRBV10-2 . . CASSEGGPTEAFF
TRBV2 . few CASDEYPEEKLFF
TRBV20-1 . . CSARGPAGNTIYF
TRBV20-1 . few CSASPRGGSYNEQFF
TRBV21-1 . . CASSPRGLAGISPGSCFF
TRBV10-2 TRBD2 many CASSESTLAIGQNIQYF